The 10 T cell receptor beta chains below all came from one sample that was sequenced in a study of immune aging and cytomegalovirus after organ transplant. The antigens for these receptors are not known. Cells were captured in microwells, and libraries were made with BD Rhapsody targeted mRNA and AbSeq chemistry. Via MiXCR, TCRdb re-called the single-cell sequencing reads, giving one row per CDR3 protein. The sample has 20,000 or so distinct CDR3 sequences, more than 35% seen once. Sample time point: five sample-tagged time points from pre-transplant (day -1) to day 368 post-transplant, pooled. The starting material was CMV peptide-activated CD4+ and CD8+ T cells sorted from blood, obtained at five time points, pooled. This sample's subset: sorted CD8+CD137+ and CD4+CD154+ T cells after 11 to 13 h CMV IE-1 peptide stimulation. These receptors all stem from a female donor who had a heart transplant and CMV viremia.

This clonotype occurred many times. V usage is TRBV12-3 or TRBV12-4 and J usage is TRBJ2-2; tentatively, D is TRBD2 (6 bases). V was trimmed by 7 bases and J by 1 base, leaving 22 bases between them. This CDR3 comprises 18 residues. The CDR3: CASTPPPWRDGNTGELFF. DNA for the CDR3: TGTGCCAGCACCCCCCCCCCTTGGCGGGACGGGAACACCGGGGAGCTGTTTTTT.

This clonotype occurred many times. A much larger clone sits a single nucleotide away, making a read error possible. This rearrangement joins TRBV5-6 to TRBJ1-1; possible D gene TRBD1, 5 bases. This CDR3 region has 14 residues. Germline loops: CDR1 SGHDT, CDR2 YYEEEE. CDR3 in amino acids: CASGLGTSNTEAFF. In nucleotides, the CDR3 is TGTGCCAGCGGCTTAGGGACCTCGAACACTGAAGCTTTCTTT. Full variable domain (rest looked up from reference TRBV5-6 and TRBJ1-1): DAGVTQSPTHLIKTRGQQVTLRCSPKSGHDTVSWYQQALGQGPQFIFQYYEEEERQRGNFPDRFSGHQFPNYSSELNVNALLLGDSALYLCASGLGTSNTEAFFGQGTRLTVV.

This clonotype was detected once. This chain connects TRBV29-1 to TRBJ2-2; D possibly corresponds to TRBD2 (6 bases). In germline, CDR1 is SQVTM, CDR2 ANQGSEA. Trimming removed 4 bases at V and 3 bases at J, with 12 bases between. This CDR3 comprises 14 residues. The CDR3 is CSVVGTGDTGELFF. In DNA, the CDR3 is TGCAGCGTTGTTGGGACGGGAGACACCGGGGAGCTGTTTTTT.

This clonotype was picked up a small number of times. The chain couples TRBV5-1 to TRBJ1-2; maybe TRBD1 (5 bases). Germline-derived CDR1 and CDR2 are SGHRS and YFSETQ. CDR3 length equals 15 residues. Deletions cut 0 bases from V and 6 bases from J, with 15 bases between. The CDR3 loop is CASSLGGRVVDGYTF. Here the CDR3 DNA reads TGCGCCAGCAGCTTGGGCGGCAGGGTCGTTGATGGCTACACCTTC.

The CDR3 loop is CASHQTGSEKLFF. DNA for the CDR3: TGTGCCAGCCACCAAACAGGGAGTGAAAAACTGTTTTTT. The genes are TRBV6-5 and TRBJ1-4, with D possibly TRBD1 on 6 matching bases. This CDR3 region has 13 residues. V was shortened by 8 bases and J by 7 bases, with 14 bases between the two germline ends. Germline V lookup: CDR1 MNHEY, CDR2 SVGAGI.

With respect to this clonotype: The junction shows a germline mismatch at one end, possibly a read error. The chain employs TRBV6-7 and TRBJ2-3; 14 positions match TRBD2. TRBV6-7 is sorted into the ORF group, with uncertain function. The CDR3 is made up of 20 amino acids. The CDR3 DNA reads TGTGCCAGCAGTTACTTAAGGACTAGCGGGAGGATCGAGAGCACAGATTCGCAGTATTTT. The encoded protein is CASSYLRTSGRIESTDSQYF.

The J gene is TRBJ2-1, the V gene TRBV27; 11 positions match TRBD2. The J segment lost 4 bases and the V segment lost 1 base, leaving 15 bases of the junction unmatched. The CDR3 runs to 20 residues. Germline V lookup: CDR1 MNHEY, CDR2 SMNVEV (reference sequence). The CDR3 protein is CASSLWWGGGTSGQYNEQFF. CDR3 sequence (DNA): TGTGCCAGCAGTTTATGGTGGGGAGGAGGGACTAGCGGCCAGTACAATGAGCAGTTCTTC.

This clonotype is a singleton in its sample. The junction departs from germline at one end; a sequencing error may be responsible. The rearrangement joins TRBV5-4 to TRBJ2-7, with a tentative D call TRBD1 (6 bases). CDR1 SGHNT and CDR2 YYREEE come from the germline V gene (reference sequence). The CDR3 contains 15 residues. CDR3 loop: CASSSCETGTYEQYF. The CDR3 region has the DNA TGTGCTAGCAGCTCCTGTGAGACAGGAACCTACGAGCAGTACTTC.

There are many counts of this clonotype. A junction end diverges from the germline sequence, so it may reflect a read error. The V and J genes are TRBV7-2 and TRBJ1-6; perhaps TRBD1 as D (6 bases). Germline CDR1 and CDR2: SGHTA and FQGNSA. The CDR3 runs to 19 residues. CDR3 bases: TGTGCCAGCAGCATAGCCACCATACGGGGGGGCGGTTATAATTCACCCCTCCACTTT. Encoded protein: CASSIATIRGGGYNSPLHF. The full variable domain, completed using reference TRBV7-2 and TRBJ1-6, is GAGVSQSPSNKVTEKGKDVELRCDPISGHTALYWYRQSLGQGLEFLIYFQGNSAPDKSGLPSDRFSAERTGGSVSTLTIQRTQQEDSAVYLCASSIATIRGGGYNSPLHFGNGTRLTVT.

V usage is TRBV29-1 and J usage is TRBJ2-1; D is ambiguous. The germline CDR1 and CDR2 sequences are SQVTM and ANQGSEA. V lost 6 bases and J 10 bases, leaving 16 bases between the germline ends. The CDR3 runs to 12 residues. CDR3: CSVPGPAYEQFF. The CDR3 bases are TGCAGCGTCCCGGGCCCCGCCTACGAGCAGTTCTTC.